Reported below is one T cell receptor (beta chain). The target antigen is unknown. The authors produced TCR alpha and TCR beta cDNA libraries with sample barcodes and UMIs by 5'RACE using constant-segment primers. TCRdb reanalysed the 5' RACE reads using MiXCR and keeps one entry per CDR3 protein. The data show about 240,000 distinct CDR3 sequences, approximately 10% seen once. The source of the sample is a study of T-cell memory formation after mild COVID-19. Study-level background: Largely donor-specific TCR clusters were found.

Overall study findings and caveats: Pre-infection memory showed some responding clones, and this suggested that cross-reactive memory joined. Later expanders leaned CD4+, whereas clones that contracted between day 15 and 85 were balanced CD4/CD8.

There are 15 residues in the CDR3. CDR1 MGHRA and CDR2 YSYEKL come from the germline V gene. Trimming pared 5 bases from V and 3 bases from J, leaving 17 bases between. This receptor was obtained from a man aged 18 to 29 who had mild COVID-19 (a few samples of this study predate the infection). Cell type and time point are not known. The V call is TRBV4-1, the J call TRBJ2-7, with D perhaps matching TRBD2 (5 bases). Sequencing was done on a sample of PBMCs or a T cell subset sorted from them (not recorded which). CDR3 nucleotide sequence: TGCGCCAGCAGCGCCCCCCGTTTTGGGAGCTACGAGCAGTACTTC. The encoded protein is CASSAPRFGSYEQYF.